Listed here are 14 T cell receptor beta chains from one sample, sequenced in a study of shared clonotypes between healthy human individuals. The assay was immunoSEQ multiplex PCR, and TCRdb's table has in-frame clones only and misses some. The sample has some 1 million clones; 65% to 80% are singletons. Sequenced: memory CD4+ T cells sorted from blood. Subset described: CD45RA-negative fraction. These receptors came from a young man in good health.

The CDR3 reads CASSPGAGANYEQYF. The CDR3 coding sequence is TGTGCCAGCAGCCCAGGAGCGGGAGCTAACTACGAGCAGTACTTC. This chain connects TRBV9 to TRBJ2-7; 8 bases are a match to TRBD2. There are 15 residues in the CDR3. Germline V gene sequence: CDR1 SGDLS, CDR2 YYNGEE. J lost 3 bases, V lost 4 bases, and 9 bases had no gene match.

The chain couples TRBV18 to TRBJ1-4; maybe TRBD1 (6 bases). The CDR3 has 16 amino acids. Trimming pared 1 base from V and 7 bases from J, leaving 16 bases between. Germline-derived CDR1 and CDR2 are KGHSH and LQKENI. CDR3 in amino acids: CASSPQKTGLSEKLFF. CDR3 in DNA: TGTGCCAGCTCACCACAGAAAACAGGGCTTTCTGAAAAACTGTTTTTT. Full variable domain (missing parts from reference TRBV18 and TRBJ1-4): NAGVMQNPRHLVRRRGQEARLRCSPMKGHSHVYWYRQLPEEGLKFMVYLQKENIIDESGMPKERFSAEFPKEGPSILRIQQVVRGDSAAYFCASSPQKTGLSEKLFFGSGTQLSVL.

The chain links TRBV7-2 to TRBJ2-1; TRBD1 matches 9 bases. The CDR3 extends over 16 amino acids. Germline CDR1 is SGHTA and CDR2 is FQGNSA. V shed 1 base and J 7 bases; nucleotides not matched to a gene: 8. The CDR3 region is CASSLGSGQGNNEQFF. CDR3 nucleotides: TGTGCCAGCAGCTTAGGATCGGGACAGGGCAATAATGAGCAGTTCTTC. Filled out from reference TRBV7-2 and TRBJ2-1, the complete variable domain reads GAGVSQSPSNKVTEKGKDVELRCDPISGHTALYWYRQSLGQGLEFLIYFQGNSAPDKSGLPSDRFSAERTGGSVSTLTIQRTQQEDSAVYLCASSLGSGQGNNEQFFGPGTRLTVL.

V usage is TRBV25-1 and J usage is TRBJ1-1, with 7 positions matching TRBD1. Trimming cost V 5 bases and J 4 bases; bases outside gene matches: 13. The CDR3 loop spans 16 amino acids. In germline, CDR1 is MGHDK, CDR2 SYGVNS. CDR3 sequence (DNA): TGTGCCAGCAGTTTCTCGACAGGGACATCGAGCACTGAAGCTTTCTTT. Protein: CASSFSTGTSSTEAFF.

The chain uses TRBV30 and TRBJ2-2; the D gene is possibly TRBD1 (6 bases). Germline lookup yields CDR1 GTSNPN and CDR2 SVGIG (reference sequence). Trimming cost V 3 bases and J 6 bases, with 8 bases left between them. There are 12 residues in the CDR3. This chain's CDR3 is CAWSAGAGELFF. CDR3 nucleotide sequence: TGTGCCTGGAGCGCAGGGGCCGGGGAGCTGTTTTTT.

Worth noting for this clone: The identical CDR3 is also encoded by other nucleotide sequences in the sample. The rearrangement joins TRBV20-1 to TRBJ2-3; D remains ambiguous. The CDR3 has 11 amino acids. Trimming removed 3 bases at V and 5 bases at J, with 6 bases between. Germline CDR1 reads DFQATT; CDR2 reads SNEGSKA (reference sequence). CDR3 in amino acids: CSASLGDTQYF. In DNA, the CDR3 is TGCAGTGCTAGTCTAGGAGATACGCAGTATTTT.

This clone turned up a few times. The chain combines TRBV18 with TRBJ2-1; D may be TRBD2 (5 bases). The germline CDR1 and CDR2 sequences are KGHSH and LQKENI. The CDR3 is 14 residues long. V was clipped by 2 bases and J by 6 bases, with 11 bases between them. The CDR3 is CASSPFEGVNEQFF. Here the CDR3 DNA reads TGTGCCAGCTCACCATTTGAGGGAGTCAATGAGCAGTTCTTC.

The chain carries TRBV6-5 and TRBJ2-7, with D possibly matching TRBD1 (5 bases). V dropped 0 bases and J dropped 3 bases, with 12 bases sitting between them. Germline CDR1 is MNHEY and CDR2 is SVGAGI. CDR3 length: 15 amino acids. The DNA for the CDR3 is TGTGCCAGCAGTTACTCCCCGGACAAAGACTACGAGCAGTACTTC. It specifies CASSYSPDKDYEQYF.

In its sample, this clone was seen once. The CDR3 bases are TGTGCCAGCAGTTTCTCTGGGCAGGGCTTAGACGAGCAGTACTTC. Protein sequence: CASSFSGQGLDEQYF. This rearrangement joins TRBV28 to TRBJ2-7; a possible D gene is TRBD1 (5 bases). Per germline, CDR1 MDHEN and CDR2 SYDVKM. Deletions cut 3 bases from V and 5 bases from J, with 17 bases between. The CDR3 runs 15 residues.

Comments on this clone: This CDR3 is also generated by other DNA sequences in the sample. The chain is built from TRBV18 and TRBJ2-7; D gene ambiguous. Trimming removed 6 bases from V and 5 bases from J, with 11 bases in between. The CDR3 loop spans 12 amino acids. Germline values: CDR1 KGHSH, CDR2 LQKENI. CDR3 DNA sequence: TGTGCCAGCTCGCCGAAGGGCCACGAGCAGTACTTC. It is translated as CASSPKGHEQYF.

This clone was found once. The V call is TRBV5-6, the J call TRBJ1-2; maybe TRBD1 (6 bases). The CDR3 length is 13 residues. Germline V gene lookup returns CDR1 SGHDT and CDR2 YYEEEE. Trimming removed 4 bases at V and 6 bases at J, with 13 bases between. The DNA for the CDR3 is TGTGCCAGCAGCATCAGGGGTTGGGATGGCTACACCTTC. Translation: CASSIRGWDGYTF. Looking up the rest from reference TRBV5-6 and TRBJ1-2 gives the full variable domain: DAGVTQSPTHLIKTRGQQVTLRCSPKSGHDTVSWYQQALGQGPQFIFQYYEEEERQRGNFPDRFSGHQFPNYSSELNVNALLLGDSALYLCASSIRGWDGYTFGSGTRLTVV.

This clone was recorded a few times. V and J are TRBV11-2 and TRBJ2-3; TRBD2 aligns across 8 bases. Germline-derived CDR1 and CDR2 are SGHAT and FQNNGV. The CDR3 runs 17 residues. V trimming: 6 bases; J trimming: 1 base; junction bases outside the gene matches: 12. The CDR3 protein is CASRLTGGKSRTDTQYF. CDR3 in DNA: TGTGCCAGCAGGTTAACGGGGGGGAAATCTCGCACAGATACGCAGTATTTT. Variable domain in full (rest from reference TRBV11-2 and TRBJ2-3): EAGVAQSPRYKIIEKRQSVAFWCNPISGHATLYWYQQILGQGPKLLIQFQNNGVVDDSQLPKDRFSAERLKGVDSTLKIQPAKLEDSAVYLCASRLTGGKSRTDTQYFGPGTRLTVL.

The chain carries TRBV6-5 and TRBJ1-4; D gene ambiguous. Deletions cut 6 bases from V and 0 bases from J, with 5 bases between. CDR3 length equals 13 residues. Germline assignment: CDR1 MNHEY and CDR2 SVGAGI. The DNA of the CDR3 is TGTGCCAGCAGGCTAGCAACTAATGAAAAACTGTTTTTT. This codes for CASRLATNEKLFF.

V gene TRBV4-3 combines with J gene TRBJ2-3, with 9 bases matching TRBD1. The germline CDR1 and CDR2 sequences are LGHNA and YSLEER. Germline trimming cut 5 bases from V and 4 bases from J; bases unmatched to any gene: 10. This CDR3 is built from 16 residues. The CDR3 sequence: CASSFSGTGTPDTQYF. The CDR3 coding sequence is TGCGCCAGCAGCTTTTCCGGGACAGGGACCCCAGATACGCAGTATTTT.